These 16 T cell receptor beta chains share one sample of origin, sequenced in a study of T cell responses to AZD1222 COVID-19 vaccine. Some clones are missing from TCRdb's copy, which holds only in-frame ones; the method was immunoSEQ multiplex PCR. This sample has some 130,000 clones, with approximately 88% found just once. The sample in question was peripheral blood, obtained on day 0 of AZD1222 vaccination. All receptors come from an adult in good health.

The table lists this clone with a few counts. The chain has TRBV5-8 and TRBJ2-3; 9 bases map to TRBD1. Trimming took 2 bases from V and 2 from J; bases not matched to a gene: 3. Germline CDR1 is SGHTS and CDR2 is YDEGEE. The CDR3 is 15 amino acids. This CDR3 is CASSLGTGNTDTQYF. The CDR3 coding sequence is TGTGCCAGCAGCTTAGGGACAGGGAACACAGATACGCAGTATTTT.

The chain is built from TRBV6-5 and TRBJ1-5; D gene ambiguous. The V end was cut by 6 bases, the J end by 11 bases, with 17 bases between. Germline CDR1 reads MNHEY; CDR2 reads SVGAGI. The CDR3 loop spans 13 amino acids. This CDR3 reads CASSATSQVAQHF. CDR3 DNA: TGTGCCAGCAGCGCAACATCCCAGGTGGCCCAGCATTTT.

This rearrangement joins TRBV6-5 to TRBJ1-2; D may be TRBD1 (6 bases). V was clipped by 6 bases and J by 5 bases, with 13 bases between them. From germline, CDR1 is MNHEY and CDR2 SVGAGI. CDR3 size: 13 residues. CDR3 in amino acids: CASRGQDYYGYTF. CDR3 nucleotide sequence: TGTGCCAGCAGGGGACAAGATTATTATGGCTACACCTTC.

This clone was found once. The chain links TRBV7-8 to TRBJ2-1; TRBD2 agrees at 11 bases. CDR1 and CDR2 (germline): SGHVS, FQNEAQ. V dropped 3 bases and J dropped 8; count of bases not matched to a gene: 6. CDR3 length: 15 amino acids. CDR3 sequence: CASSFGTSGPDEQFF. For the CDR3, the DNA is TGTGCCAGCAGCTTCGGGACTAGCGGACCCGATGAGCAGTTCTTC.

V is TRBV2 and J is TRBJ1-5; D is unresolved. This CDR3 has 13 residues. Germline CDR1 is SNHLY and CDR2 is FYNNEI. V lost 7 bases to trimming and J lost 0 bases, with 7 bases between them. CDR3 sequence: CASNPFSNQPQHF. The CDR3 DNA is TGTGCCAGCAACCCGTTTAGCAATCAGCCCCAGCATTTT. The full variable domain, completed using reference TRBV2 and TRBJ1-5, is EPEVTQTPSHQVTQMGQEVILRCVPISNHLYFYWYRQILGQKVEFLVSFYNNEISEKSEIFDDQFSVERPDGSNFTLKIRSTKLEDSAMYFCASNPFSNQPQHFGDGTRLSIL.

This rearrangement joins TRBV11-2 to TRBJ1-1; 9 bases are shared with TRBD1. Germline CDR1 is SGHAT and CDR2 is FQNNGV. The length of the CDR3 is 12 residues. J gave up 14 bases and V 6 bases, and 10 bases lay outside the gene matches. The CDR3 coding sequence is TGTGCCAGCAGTTACGGGGACAGGGCCCAGTTCTTT. Its protein is CASSYGDRAQFF.

This clone was seen only once. The chain has TRBV19 and TRBJ1-5; D gene uncertain. This CDR3 comprises 17 residues. The ends were cut back, 7 bases at V and 2 bases at J, with 21 bases in the middle. Germline CDR1 LNHDA, CDR2 SQIVND (reference sequence). CDR3: CASISTHLLKGNQPQHF. CDR3 in DNA: TGTGCCAGTATTTCAACCCACTTGCTGAAGGGCAATCAGCCCCAGCATTTT.

The V and J genes are TRBV7-9 and TRBJ1-1; TRBD1 matches 9 bases. Germline loops: CDR1 SEHNR, CDR2 FQNEAQ (reference sequence). V gave up 5 bases and J gave up 5 bases; unmatched junction bases: 15. The CDR3 is 17 residues long. The CDR3 nucleotides read TGTGCCAGCAGCCAAGGGGCCGGGACAGGGTTTTCAACTGAAGCTTTCTTT. Protein product: CASSQGAGTGFSTEAFF. Full variable domain (outside the CDR3, taken from reference TRBV7-9 and TRBJ1-1): DTGVSQNPRHKITKRGQNVTFRCDPISEHNRLYWYRQTLGQGPEFLTYFQNEAQLEKSRLLSDRFSAERPKGSFSTLEIQRTEQGDSAMYLCASSQGAGTGFSTEAFFGQGTRLTVV.

The chain has TRBV11-2 and TRBJ1-1, with D unresolved. Germline loops: CDR1 SGHAT, CDR2 FQNNGV. This CDR3 spans 14 amino acids. Deletions cut 0 bases from V and 5 bases from J, with 10 bases between. Written as DNA, the CDR3 is TGTGCCAGCAGCTTAGAACGGGTGCGGACTGAAGCTTTCTTT. Translated, it gives CASSLERVRTEAFF.

The V and J genes are TRBV12-3 or TRBV12-4 and TRBJ1-5; D possibly corresponds to TRBD1 (5 bases). V lost 4 bases and J 7 bases, leaving 11 bases between the germline ends. This CDR3 has 13 amino acids. CDR3 DNA: TGTGCCAGCAGTTGGAGGGGCAGGCAGCCCCAGCATTTT. It yields the protein CASSWRGRQPQHF.

This rearrangement joins TRBV4-3 to TRBJ1-2, with TRBD1 as a possible D gene (5 bases). The CDR3 is 18 residues long. Per germline, CDR1 LGHNA and CDR2 YSLEER. The ends were cut back, 0 bases at V and 4 bases at J, with 21 bases in the middle. The CDR3 bases are TGCGCCAGCAGCCAAGATAGGTCGGGACTAACCCTTCGCTATGGCTACACCTTC. The encoded protein is CASSQDRSGLTLRYGYTF.

The rearrangement joins TRBV7-2 to TRBJ2-2; D not resolved. Germline CDR1 SGHTA, CDR2 FQGNSA. V was clipped by 1 base and J by 1 base, with 10 bases between them. This CDR3 comprises 16 residues. The CDR3 protein is CASSLDSAQNTGELFF. The CDR3 coding sequence is TGTGCCAGCAGCTTAGATTCTGCGCAGAACACCGGGGAGCTGTTTTTT.

The rearrangement joins TRBV7-9 to TRBJ1-1, with no clear D. The CDR3 extends over 14 amino acids. CDR1 and CDR2 from the germline V gene are SEHNR and FQNEAQ (reference sequence). Trimming pared 5 bases from V and 6 bases from J, leaving 16 bases between. The CDR3 loop is CASSRTVETSEAFF. The CDR3 nucleotides read TGTGCCAGCAGCCGGACGGTCGAAACGTCTGAAGCTTTCTTT.

This sequence joins TRBV6-1 and TRBJ2-5; D is unresolved. The CDR3 is 14 residues long. Germline CDR1 reads MNHNS; CDR2 reads SASEGT. V was clipped by 1 base and J by 8 bases, with 14 bases between them. The CDR3 loop is CASSEVGRPRTQYF. Here the CDR3 DNA reads TGTGCCAGCAGTGAAGTCGGGCGTCCCCGAACCCAGTACTTC.

This clone was seen only once. The CDR3 loop reads CAWRDRGNQPQHF. The DNA of the CDR3 is TGTGCCTGGAGAGACAGGGGCAATCAGCCCCAGCATTTT. J is TRBJ1-5 and V is TRBV30; 7 bases match TRBD1. Trimming took 3 bases from V and 2 from J; bases not matched to a gene: 1. Germline values: CDR1 GTSNPN, CDR2 SVGIG (reference sequence). There are 13 residues in the CDR3.

Concerning this clone itself: One end of the junction is discordant with germline, which a read error may explain. The chain employs TRBV5-4 and TRBJ1-1; the D is unclear. Per germline, CDR1 SGHNT and CDR2 YYREEE (reference sequence). The CDR3 has 13 residues. The CDR3 nucleotides read TGTGCCAGCAGCTTGGCAGTGAACTCTGAAGCTTTCTTT. Protein: CASSLAVNSEAFF.